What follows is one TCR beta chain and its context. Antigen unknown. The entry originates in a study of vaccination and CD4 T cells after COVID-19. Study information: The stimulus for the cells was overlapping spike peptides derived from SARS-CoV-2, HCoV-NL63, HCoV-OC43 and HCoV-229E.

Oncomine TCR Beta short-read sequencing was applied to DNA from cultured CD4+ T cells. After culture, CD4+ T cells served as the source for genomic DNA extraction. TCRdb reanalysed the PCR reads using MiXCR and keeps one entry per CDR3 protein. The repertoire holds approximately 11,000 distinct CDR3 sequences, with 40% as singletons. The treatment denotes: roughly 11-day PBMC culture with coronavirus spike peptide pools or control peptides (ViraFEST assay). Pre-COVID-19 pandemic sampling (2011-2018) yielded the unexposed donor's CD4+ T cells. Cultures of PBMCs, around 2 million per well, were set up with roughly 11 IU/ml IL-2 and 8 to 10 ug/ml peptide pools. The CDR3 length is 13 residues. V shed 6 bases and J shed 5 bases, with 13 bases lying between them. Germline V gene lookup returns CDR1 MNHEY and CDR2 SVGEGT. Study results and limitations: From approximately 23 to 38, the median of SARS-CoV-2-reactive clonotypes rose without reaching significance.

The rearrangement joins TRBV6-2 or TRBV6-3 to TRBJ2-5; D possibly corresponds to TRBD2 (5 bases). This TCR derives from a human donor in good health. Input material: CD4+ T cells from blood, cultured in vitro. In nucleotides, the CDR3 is TGTGCCAGCAGCCATCCGGGGTCGGAGACCCAGTACTTC. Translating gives CASSHPGSETQYF.